Included here is one TCR beta chain sequence, with context. Its antigen is undetermined. The data stem from a study of graft-versus-host responses after intestinal transplantation. General study results and limits: The presence of high graft-versus-host to host-versus-graft clonal ratios in allografts characterized patients with graft-donor T cell macrochimerism. After transplant, early declines in HvG clones were associated with peak levels of circulating GvH clones.

The protocol was immunoSEQ multiplex PCR, while the TCRdb copy is restricted to in-frame clones and leaves out a portion. The top ten hold around 0.86% of the sample, which has some 97,000 clones, roughly 87% seen once. V lost 3 bases to trimming and J lost 8 bases, with 18 bases between them. Germline V CDR1 and CDR2: MDHEN, SYDVKM. The CDR3 has 15 amino acids. Here the sequenced sample was unstimulated CD4+ T cells sorted from spleen or lymph node cells, taken before transplant. The sequence derives from a human donor who was the organ donor for an intestinal transplant. The chain carries TRBV28 and TRBJ2-3; a weak D match, TRBD2 (5 bases). The CDR3 spells CASSFEAGGRPTQYF. The CDR3 nucleotides are TGTGCCAGCAGTTTCGAGGCGGGCGGGCGACCTACGCAGTATTTT.